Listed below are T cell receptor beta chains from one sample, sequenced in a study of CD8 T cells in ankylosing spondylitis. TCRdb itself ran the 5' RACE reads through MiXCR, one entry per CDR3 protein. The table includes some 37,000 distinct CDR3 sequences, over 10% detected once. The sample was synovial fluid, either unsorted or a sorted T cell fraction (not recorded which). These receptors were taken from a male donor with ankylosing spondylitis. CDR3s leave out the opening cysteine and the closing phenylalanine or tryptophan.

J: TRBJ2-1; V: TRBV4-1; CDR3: ASSQARDRYYNEQF
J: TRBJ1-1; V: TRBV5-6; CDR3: ASSLTPTLFMNTEAF
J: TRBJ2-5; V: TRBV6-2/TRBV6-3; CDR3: ASSHWTLQETQY
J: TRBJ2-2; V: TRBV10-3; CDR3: AISEFLAGGFDTGELF
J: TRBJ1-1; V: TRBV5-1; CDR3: ASEGQGNTEAF
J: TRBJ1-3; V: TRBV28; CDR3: ASSFLRGGPSIG
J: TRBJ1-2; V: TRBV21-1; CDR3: ASSITYQQANYGYT
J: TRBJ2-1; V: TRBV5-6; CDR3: ASSAALYNEQF
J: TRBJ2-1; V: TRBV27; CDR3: ASSQGTSGRLNEQF
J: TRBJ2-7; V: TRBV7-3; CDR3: ASSLGHGGNYEQY
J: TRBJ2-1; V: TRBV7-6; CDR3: ASSLLTGGVYNEQF
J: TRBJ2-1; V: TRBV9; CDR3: ASSDPPTWGMYNEQF
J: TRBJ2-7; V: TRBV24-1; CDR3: ATSEADNGYEQY
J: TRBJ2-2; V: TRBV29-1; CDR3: SAGLAANTGELF
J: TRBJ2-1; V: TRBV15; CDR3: ATSRTSGSYNEQF
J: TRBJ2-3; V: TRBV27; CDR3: ASSSTPLGWTDTQY
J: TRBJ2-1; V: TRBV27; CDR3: ASSWGRGNEQF
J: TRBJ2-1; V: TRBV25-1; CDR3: ASSGPPGVRNEQF
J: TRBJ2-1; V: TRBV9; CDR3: ASSVAGPSYNEQF
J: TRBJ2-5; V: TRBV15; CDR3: ATSRERLAPK
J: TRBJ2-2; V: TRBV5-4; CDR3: ASSSGLTRDRAGELF
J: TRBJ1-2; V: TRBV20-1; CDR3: SAQGQASYGYT
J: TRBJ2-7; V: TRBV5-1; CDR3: ASSEVDWYYEQY
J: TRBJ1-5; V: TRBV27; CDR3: ASSYGTGMQPQH
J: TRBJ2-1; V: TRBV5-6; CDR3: ASSLALAGEDNEQF
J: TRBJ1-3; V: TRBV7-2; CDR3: ASSQDRWSGNTIY
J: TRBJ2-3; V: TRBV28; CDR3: ASSEREGEVDTQY
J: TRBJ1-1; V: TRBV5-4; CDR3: ASSLGQLEAF
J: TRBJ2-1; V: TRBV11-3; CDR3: ASSLGPTAGNEQF
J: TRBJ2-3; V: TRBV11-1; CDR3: ASSSSDREPFSSTDTQY
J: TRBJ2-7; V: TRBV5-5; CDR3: ASGPGTGSYEQY
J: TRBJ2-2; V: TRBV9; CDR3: ASSVKDGELF
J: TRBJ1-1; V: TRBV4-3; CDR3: ASSLRPGGIAEAF
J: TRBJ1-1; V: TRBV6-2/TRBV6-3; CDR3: ASSQTTGYTEAF
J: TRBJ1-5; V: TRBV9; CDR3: ASSRPGIGQPQH
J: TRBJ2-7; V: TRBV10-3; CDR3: AILSENIPYEQY
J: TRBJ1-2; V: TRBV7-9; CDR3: ASSLEPSGQGFYGYT
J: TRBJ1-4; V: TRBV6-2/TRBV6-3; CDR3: ASSRTATNEKLF
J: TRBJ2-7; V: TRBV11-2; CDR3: ASTPGDRDYEQY
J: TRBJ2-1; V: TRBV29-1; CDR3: SVGGLTGSSSYNEQF
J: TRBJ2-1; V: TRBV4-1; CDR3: ASSPSGGWNEQF
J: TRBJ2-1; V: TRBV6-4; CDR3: ASSETSGSYNEQF
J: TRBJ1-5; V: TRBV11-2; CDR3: ASSLSRQGARCNQPQH
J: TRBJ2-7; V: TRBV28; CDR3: ASSSLQGAYEQY
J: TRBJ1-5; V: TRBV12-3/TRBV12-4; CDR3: ASSFVRDIRRNQPQH
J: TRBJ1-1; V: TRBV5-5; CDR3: ASSLFLEAAYEAF
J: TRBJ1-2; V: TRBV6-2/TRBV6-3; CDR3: ASSYWTVYGYT
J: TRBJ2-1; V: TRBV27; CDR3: ASRQAPPVNEQF
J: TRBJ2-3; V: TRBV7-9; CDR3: ASSLLQGITDTQY
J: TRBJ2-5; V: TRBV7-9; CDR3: TSSLDRQETQY
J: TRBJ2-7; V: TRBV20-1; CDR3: SARDVYEQY
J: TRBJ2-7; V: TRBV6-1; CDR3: ASSGTGFSYEQY
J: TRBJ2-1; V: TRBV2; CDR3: ASSAQLHLANEQF
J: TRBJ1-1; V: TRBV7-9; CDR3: ASSLATGDPNTEAF
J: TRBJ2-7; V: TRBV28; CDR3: ASSISYEQY
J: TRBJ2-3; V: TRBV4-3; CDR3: ASSQESQRERTDTQY
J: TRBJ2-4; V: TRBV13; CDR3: ASSIYRGAKNIQY